Listed here is a single TCR beta chain. Its antigen is currently unknown. These data originate in a study of cytomegalovirus exposure and HLA in healthy donors. Germline V lookup: CDR1 KGHSY, CDR2 FQNENV. CDR3 length: 15 residues. V lost 3 bases and J 1 base, leaving 13 bases between the germline ends. The data were produced by immunoSEQ multiplex PCR, yet TCRdb's version contains in-frame clones alone and is incomplete. The sample contains about 350,000 clones, about 90% of which appear only once. Study-wide results and limits: A few of the chains that were CMV-associated were confirmed in vitro to be specific for CMV antigens. Reported performance of the classifier showed diagnosis of cytomegalovirus status with high specificity and sensitivity.

The J gene is TRBJ2-7, the V gene TRBV16; D is ambiguous. The sample consisted of PBMCs. The source of this sequence is a woman in her 30s in good health and CMV-seropositive. The CDR3 region is CASSQIPTPSYEQYF. The CDR3 DNA follows: TGTGCCAGCAGCCAGATCCCCACACCATCCTACGAGCAGTACTTC.